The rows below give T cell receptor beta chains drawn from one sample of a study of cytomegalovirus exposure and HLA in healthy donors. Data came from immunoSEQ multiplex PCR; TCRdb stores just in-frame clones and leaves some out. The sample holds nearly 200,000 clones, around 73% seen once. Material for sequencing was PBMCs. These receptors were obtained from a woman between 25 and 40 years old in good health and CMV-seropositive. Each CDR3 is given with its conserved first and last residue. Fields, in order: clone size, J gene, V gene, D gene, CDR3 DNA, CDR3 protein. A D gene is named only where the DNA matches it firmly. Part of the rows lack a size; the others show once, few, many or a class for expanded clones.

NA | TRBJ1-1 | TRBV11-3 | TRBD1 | TGTGCCAGCAGCTCACAGGGGGCTGGCACTGAAGCTTTCTTT | CASSSQGAGTEAFF
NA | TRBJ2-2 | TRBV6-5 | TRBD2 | TGTGCCAGCACCCCAGCGGGGGGCACCGGGGAGCTGTTTTTT | CASTPAGGTGELFF
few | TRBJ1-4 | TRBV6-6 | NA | TGTGCCAGCAGTCTCGTAATTGGGACTTCTAATGAAAAACTGTTTTTT | CASSLVIGTSNEKLFF
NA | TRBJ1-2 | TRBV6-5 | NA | TGTGCCAGCAGTCGAAACCACAGGGATGGCTACACCTTC | CASSRNHRDGYTF
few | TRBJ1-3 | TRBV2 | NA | TGTGCCAGCAGACAGGGAGCTGGAAACACCATATATTTT | CASRQGAGNTIYF
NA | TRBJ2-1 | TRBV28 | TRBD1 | TGTGCCAGCAGTTTACCGGGACAGGGATCCTACAATGAGCAGTTCTTC | CASSLPGQGSYNEQFF
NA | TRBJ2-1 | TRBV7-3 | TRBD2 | TGTGCCAGCAGCTTAAGGACTAGCGGGAGAGGCAATGAGCAGTTCTTC | CASSLRTSGRGNEQFF
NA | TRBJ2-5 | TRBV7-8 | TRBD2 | TGTGCCAGCAGCTTCCCGGGAGGGAGAGAGACCCAGTACTTC | CASSFPGGRETQYF
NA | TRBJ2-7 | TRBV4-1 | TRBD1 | TGCGCCAGCAGCCAAGGGTCGGGCCAAGGGGGCATCTACGAGCAGTACTTC | CASSQGSGQGGIYEQYF
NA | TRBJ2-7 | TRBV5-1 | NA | TGCGCCAGCAGCCCCACCCCCGGGGAAGGTCCTACGAAGCAGTACTTC | CASSPTPGEGPTKQYF
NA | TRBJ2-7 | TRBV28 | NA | TGTGCCAGCACCCGGCTCCCAGGCACCTACGAGCAGTACTTC | CASTRLPGTYEQYF
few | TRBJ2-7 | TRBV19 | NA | TGTGCCAGTAGTACCAGAGGGAAGGGGGATAGCTACGAGCAGTACTTC | CASSTRGKGDSYEQYF
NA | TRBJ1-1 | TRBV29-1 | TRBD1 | TGCAGCGTCGCGAGTACAGGGGGTGGTAACACTGAAGCTTTCTTT | CSVASTGGGNTEAFF
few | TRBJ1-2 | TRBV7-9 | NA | TGTGCCAGCAGCCTGCGACAGGGCTACACCTTC | CASSLRQGYTF
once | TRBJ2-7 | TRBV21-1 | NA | TGTGCCAGCAGCAAAGAGGTTGCAGGGTTGGTCTACGAGCAGTACTTC | CASSKEVAGLVYEQYF
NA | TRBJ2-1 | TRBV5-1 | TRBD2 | TGCGCCAGCAGCTTGGAACCTAGCGGTAATGAGCAGTTCTTC | CASSLEPSGNEQFF
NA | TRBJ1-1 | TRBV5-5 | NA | TGTGCCAGCAGCTTCGCACACAGGGCACTAAAGGACACTGAAGCTTTCTTT | CASSFAHRALKDTEAFF
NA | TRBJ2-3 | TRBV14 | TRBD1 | TGTGCCAGCAGCCGGACAGGGGGCGATACGCAGTATTTT | CASSRTGGDTQYF
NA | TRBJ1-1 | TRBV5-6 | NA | TGTGCCAGCAGCTTGGGTCCGACAAACACTGAAGCTTTCTTT | CASSLGPTNTEAFF
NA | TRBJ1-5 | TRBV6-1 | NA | TGTGCCAGCAGAGGGACATCTAGCAATCAGCCCCAGCATTTT | CASRGTSSNQPQHF
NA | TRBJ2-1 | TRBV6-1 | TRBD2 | TGTGCCAGCAGTGAATCTAGCGGGGAGCCCGGTGAGCAGTTCTTC | CASSESSGEPGEQFF
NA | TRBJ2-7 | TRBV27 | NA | TGTGCCAGCAGTTTAGGGCAGGGGGGAATCTCCTACGAGCAGTACTTC | CASSLGQGGISYEQYF
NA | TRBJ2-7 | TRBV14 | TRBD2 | TGTGCCAGCAGCCTCCTATCCACTAGCGGGAGGGCCCCCGAGCAGTACTTC | CASSLLSTSGRAPEQYF
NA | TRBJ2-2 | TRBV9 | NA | TGTGCCAGCAGCGTGAGAAGGGGTGCCGGGGAGCTGTTTTTT | CASSVRRGAGELFF
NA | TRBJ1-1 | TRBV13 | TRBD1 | TGTGCCAGCAGCTACCACAGGGGGACTGAAGCTTTCTTT | CASSYHRGTEAFF
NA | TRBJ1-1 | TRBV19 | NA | TGTGCCAGTAGTATAGGTGAACCGGTGAACACTGAAGCTTTCTTT | CASSIGEPVNTEAFF
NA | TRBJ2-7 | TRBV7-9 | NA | TGTGCCAGCAGCTTATTAGGGGGGGGTTACGAGCAGTACTTC | CASSLLGGGYEQYF
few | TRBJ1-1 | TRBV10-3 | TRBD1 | TGTGCCATCAGTGAGTCGACAGGGGTGACTGAAGCTTTCTTT | CAISESTGVTEAFF
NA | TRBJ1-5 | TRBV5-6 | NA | TGTGCCAGCAGCGGGGGGGATCAGCCCCAGCATTTT | CASSGGDQPQHF
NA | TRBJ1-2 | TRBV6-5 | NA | TGTGCCAGCAGTTTTACCCCGGGTTCTAACTATGGCTACACCTTC | CASSFTPGSNYGYTF
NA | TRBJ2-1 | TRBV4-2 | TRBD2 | TGTGCCAGCAGCCGCTCCCTAGCGGGGGGGGCCTATGAGCAGTTCTTC | CASSRSLAGGAYEQFF
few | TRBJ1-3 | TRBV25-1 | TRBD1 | TGTGCCAGCAGTGGTCAGGACAGGGGAGTACGCACCATATATTTT | CASSGQDRGVRTIYF
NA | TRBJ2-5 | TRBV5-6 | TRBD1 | TGTGCCAGCAGCCCAAGACAGGGGGCTCTTGGGGAGACCCAGTACTTC | CASSPRQGALGETQYF
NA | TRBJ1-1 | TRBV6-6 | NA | TGTGCCAGCAGTCTCGAACACGGAGGAGACACTGAAGCTTTCTTT | CASSLEHGGDTEAFF
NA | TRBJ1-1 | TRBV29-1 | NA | TGCAGCGTTGATCGAAACAGGAACACTGAAGCTTTCTTT | CSVDRNRNTEAFF
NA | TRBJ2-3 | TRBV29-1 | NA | TGCAGCGTTGACGGCGGGTCAGACACAGATACGCAGTATTTT | CSVDGGSDTDTQYF
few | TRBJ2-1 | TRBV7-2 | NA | TGTGCCAGCAGCTTTGGGGCTGGCAACAATGAGCAGTTCTTC | CASSFGAGNNEQFF
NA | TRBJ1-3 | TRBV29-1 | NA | TGCAGCGTTTCTCCCACGGGTATCGGACACTCTGGAAACACCATATATTTT | CSVSPTGIGHSGNTIYF
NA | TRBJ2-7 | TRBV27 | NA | TGTGCCAGCAGTTTACGCCCACTAGCACACGAGCAGTACTTC | CASSLRPLAHEQYF
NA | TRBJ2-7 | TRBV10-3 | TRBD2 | TGTGCCATCAGTAGGAGCGGGAGGGATTACGAGCAGTACTTC | CAISRSGRDYEQYF
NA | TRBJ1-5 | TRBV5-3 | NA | TGTGCCAGAAGCTTGTTTCTCTATAGCAATCAGCCCCAGCATTTT | CARSLFLYSNQPQHF
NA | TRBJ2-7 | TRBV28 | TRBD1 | TGTGCCAGCAGCCTCCCCCAAGGGGGCCTATACGAGCAGTACTTC | CASSLPQGGLYEQYF
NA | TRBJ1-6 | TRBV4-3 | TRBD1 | TGCGCCAGCAGCCCGATGACAGGGCAAGATTCACCCCTCCACTTT | CASSPMTGQDSPLHF
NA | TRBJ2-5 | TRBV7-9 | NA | TGTGCCAGCAGCGCACGCGACAGCGCAGAGACCCAGTACTTC | CASSARDSAETQYF
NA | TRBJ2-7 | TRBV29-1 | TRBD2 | TGCAGCGTTTCTACCGGGACTAGTTACTACGAGCAGTACTTC | CSVSTGTSYYEQYF
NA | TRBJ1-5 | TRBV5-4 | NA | TGTGCCAGCAGCCGCGGCGGTGTTAATCAGCCCCAGCATTTT | CASSRGGVNQPQHF
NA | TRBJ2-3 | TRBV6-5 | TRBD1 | TGTGCCAGCAGACCTGGGACAGCAGATACGCAGTATTTT | CASRPGTADTQYF
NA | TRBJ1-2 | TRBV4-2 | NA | TGTGCCAGCAGCCCACGTACAGGAAGCGTAATCTATGGCTACACCTTC | CASSPRTGSVIYGYTF
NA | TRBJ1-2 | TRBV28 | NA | TGTGCCAGCAGTTTATCGGCGGACTATGGCTACACCTTC | CASSLSADYGYTF
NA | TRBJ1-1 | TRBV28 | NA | TGTGCCAGCTGGGCCCCTTCACAGGAGACTGAAGCTTTCTTT | CASWAPSQETEAFF
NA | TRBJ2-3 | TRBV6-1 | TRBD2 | TGTGCCAGTGGACTAGCGTCATGGGCAGATACGCAGTATTTT | CASGLASWADTQYF
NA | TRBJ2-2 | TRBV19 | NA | TGTGCCAGTAGTCCACAGGGAAGGGCCGGGGAGCTGTTTTTT | CASSPQGRAGELFF
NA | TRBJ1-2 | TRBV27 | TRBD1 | TGCGCCAGCAGTTTATCGTGGGGACAGGGGCTAGGAGGCTACACCTTC | CASSLSWGQGLGGYTF